Each of the 29 T cell receptor beta chains below was sequenced from the same sample in a study of preoperative IRX-2 immunotherapy in early breast cancer. This sample's treatment: preoperative locoregional IRX-2 cytokine immunotherapy. The data were produced by immunoSEQ multiplex PCR, yet TCRdb's version contains in-frame clones alone and is incomplete. Of around 60,000 clones in the sample, approximately 93% were seen once. This sample was obtained from a patient treated with IRX-2 immunotherapy. The source of these receptors is a human donor with breast cancer.

The chain uses TRBV18 and TRBJ1-1; unclear D gene. The CDR3 runs 15 residues. Trimming shortened V by 3 bases and J by 5 bases, and 16 bases separated the two germline ends. Germline CDR1 is KGHSH and CDR2 is LQKENI. The CDR3 reads CASSPRELVGTEAFF. CDR3 sequence (DNA): TGTGCCAGCTCACCCCGCGAGTTGGTCGGGACTGAAGCTTTCTTT.

This clone was detected once. The chain links TRBV9 to TRBJ2-7, with TRBD2 identical over 9 bases. This CDR3 is built from 15 residues. With 2 bases clipped from V and 3 bases from J, the junction kept 6 bases outside the gene matches. The V gene's germline CDR1 is SGDLS and CDR2 YYNGEE. In nucleotides, the CDR3 is TGTGCCAGCAGCGTCTTAGCGGGAGTCTTCTACGAGCAGTACTTC. The encoded protein is CASSVLAGVFYEQYF.

This clone was found once. V is TRBV9 and J is TRBJ1-1; the D is unclear. V shed 2 bases and J shed 3 bases, with 17 bases lying between them. This CDR3 has 16 residues. CDR1 and CDR2 (germline): SGDLS, YYNGEE. The CDR3 coding sequence is TGTGCCAGCAGCGTCGCGCCCAGGCTCCCTCACACTGAAGCTTTCTTT. Protein product: CASSVAPRLPHTEAFF. Full variable domain (rest looked up from reference TRBV9 and TRBJ1-1): DSGVTQTPKHLITATGQRVTLRCSPRSGDLSVYWYQQSLDQGLQFLIQYYNGEERAKGNILERFSAQQFPDLHSELNLSSLELGDSALYFCASSVAPRLPHTEAFFGQGTRLTVV.

The gene calls are TRBV5-6 and TRBJ1-4; D is perhaps TRBD1 (6 bases). CDR3 length equals 16 residues. The germline V gene encodes CDR1 SGHDT and CDR2 YYEEEE. Trimming removed 0 bases at V and 6 bases at J, with 15 bases between. CDR3 amino acids: CASSLAGGRQDEKLFF. CDR3 DNA sequence: TGTGCCAGCAGCTTGGCCGGGGGGCGCCAGGATGAAAAACTGTTTTTT.

The chain recombines TRBV19 with TRBJ2-1, with D uncertain. The V and J ends lost 2 bases and 6 bases respectively, with 5 bases between them. CDR1 is LNHDA and CDR2 is SQIVND in the germline V gene (reference sequence). The CDR3 loop spans 12 amino acids. CDR3 nucleotide sequence: TGTGCCAGTAGTATACGACTCAATGAGCAGTTCTTC. It translates to CASSIRLNEQFF. Full variable domain (rest looked up from reference TRBV19 and TRBJ2-1): DGGITQSPKYLFRKEGQNVTLSCEQNLNHDAMYWYRQDPGQGLRLIYYSQIVNDFQKGDIAEGYSVSREKKESFPLTVTSAQKNPTAFYLCASSIRLNEQFFGPGTRLTVL.

This sequence joins TRBV5-1 and TRBJ2-5; a weak D match, TRBD1 (6 bases). CDR1 is SGHRS and CDR2 is YFSETQ in the germline V gene. This CDR3 is built from 15 residues. V lost 0 bases and J 2 bases, leaving 11 bases between the germline ends. CDR3 coding DNA: TGCGCCAGCAGCTTGGTGGGGACACCTCAAGAGACCCAGTACTTC. Its protein is CASSLVGTPQETQYF.

V gene TRBV7-6 combines with J gene TRBJ2-7; 8 bases match TRBD2. This CDR3 is built from 16 residues. Trimming cost V 2 bases and J 6 bases; bases outside gene matches: 12. Germline assignment: CDR1 SGHVS and CDR2 FNYEAQ. CDR3 loop: CASSLSPTGGGLEQYF. Here the CDR3 DNA reads TGTGCCAGCAGCTTATCCCCGACGGGGGGGGGACTCGAGCAGTACTTC.

The chain links TRBV27 to TRBJ1-5; TRBD1 might be the D (5 bases). CDR3 length: 17 amino acids. Trimming shortened V by 6 bases and J by 0 bases, and 18 bases separated the two germline ends. Germline assignment: CDR1 MNHEY and CDR2 SMNVEV (reference sequence). The CDR3 bases are TGTGCCAGCAGCCGAGGCCGGGGGGGGTATAGCAATCAGCCCCAGCATTTT. Translation gives CASSRGRGGYSNQPQHF.

The V and J genes are TRBV5-1 and TRBJ2-3; 7 bases match TRBD2. The CDR3 has 17 amino acids. J lost 0 bases, V lost 0 bases, and 7 bases had no gene match. Germline V gene data show CDR1 as SGHRS and CDR2 as YFSETQ. This chain's CDR3 is CASSLDYLAVSTDTQYF. CDR3 DNA: TGCGCCAGCAGCTTGGATTATCTAGCGGTCAGCACAGATACGCAGTATTTT.

The V call is TRBV7-2, the J call TRBJ2-7; 8 bases map to TRBD1. The CDR3 runs to 15 residues. The V and J ends lost 0 bases and 7 bases, in that order; junction bases with no gene match: 8. Germline V lookup: CDR1 SGHTA, CDR2 FQGNSA. The CDR3 loop is CASSLASQGAREQYF. The DNA of the CDR3 is TGTGCCAGCAGCTTAGCGAGCCAGGGGGCTCGGGAGCAGTACTTC.

The V and J genes are TRBV18 and TRBJ1-2; 7 nucleotides line up with TRBD1. Germline V lookup: CDR1 KGHSH, CDR2 LQKENI. CDR3 length: 14 residues. The ends lost 0 bases at V and 8 bases at J; junction bases unmatched: 6. Here the CDR3 DNA reads TGTGCCAGCTCACCACCGGGCAGGGACAGCGGCTACACCTTC. Translating gives CASSPPGRDSGYTF.

This clone was observed a few times. In DNA, the CDR3 is TGCGCCAGCAGTCTTAGGACAGCGGCGCAGCCCCAGCATTTT. Translating gives CASSLRTAAQPQHF. The chain recombines TRBV23-1 with TRBJ1-5, with D possibly TRBD1 on 6 matching bases. TRBV23-1 carries the ORF label, with uncertain function. V dropped 4 bases and J dropped 7 bases, with 14 bases sitting between them. CDR3 length: 14 amino acids.

The chain joins TRBV10-1 to TRBJ1-6; no definite D call. Trimming left V 2 bases short and J 3 bases short, with 23 bases between. The CDR3 length is 20 residues. The germline V gene encodes CDR1 WNHNN and CDR2 SYGVQD (reference sequence). This CDR3 is CASSEPNGPRPEGYNSPLHF. The CDR3 DNA sequence: TGCGCCAGCAGTGAGCCCAACGGGCCCCGACCTGAGGGCTATAATTCACCCCTCCACTTT.

The chain couples TRBV30 to TRBJ2-3, with D possibly TRBD2 on 7 matching bases. The V end lost 0 bases, the J end lost 0 bases, and 10 bases lay between the germline ends. The CDR3 is 15 amino acids. Germline V CDR1 and CDR2: GTSNPN, SVGIG (reference sequence). CDR3 region: CAWSVGGGSTDTQYF. The CDR3 DNA follows: TGTGCCTGGAGTGTGGGCGGGGGCAGCACAGATACGCAGTATTTT.

This clone was found once. The chain employs TRBV28 and TRBJ1-3; 7 bases fit TRBD1. Germline lookup yields CDR1 MDHEN and CDR2 SYDVKM. The length of the CDR3 is 15 residues. J was trimmed by 2 bases and V by 5 bases; bases with no gene match: 6. CDR3: CASSPRQGAGNTIYF. The CDR3 bases are TGTGCCAGCAGTCCAAGACAGGGTGCTGGAAACACCATATATTTT. Full variable domain (outside the CDR3, taken from reference TRBV28 and TRBJ1-3): DVKVTQSSRYLVKRTGEKVFLECVQDMDHENMFWYRQDPGLGLRLIYFSYDVKMKEKGDIPEGYSVSREKKERFSLILESASTNQTSMYLCASSPRQGAGNTIYFGEGSWLTVV.

The rearrangement uses TRBV2 and TRBJ2-4, with TRBD2 matching over 12 bases. CDR3 length: 13 amino acids. J lost 10 bases, V lost 7 bases, and 5 bases had no gene match. Germline assignment: CDR1 SNHLY and CDR2 FYNNEI. The CDR3 is CASTPGLAGIQYF. The CDR3 region has the DNA TGTGCCAGCACCCCGGGACTAGCGGGTATTCAGTACTTC. Supplemented by reference TRBV2 and TRBJ2-4, the full variable domain reads EPEVTQTPSHQVTQMGQEVILRCVPISNHLYFYWYRQILGQKVEFLVSFYNNEISEKSEIFDDQFSVERPDGSNFTLKIRSTKLEDSAMYFCASTPGLAGIQYFGAGTRLSVL.

This clone has a single count. The V call is TRBV18, the J call TRBJ2-1, with D perhaps TRBD1 or TRBD2 (6 bases each). There are 16 residues in the CDR3. V lost 4 bases and J lost 5, with 18 bases in between. Germline values: CDR1 KGHSH, CDR2 LQKENI. CDR3 coding DNA: TGTGCCAGCTCACGCGCCGGGGGCGGGAAAAACAATGAGCAGTTCTTC. The encoded protein is CASSRAGGGKNNEQFF.

The chain joins TRBV5-4 to TRBJ1-4; TRBD1 matches 9 bases. The CDR3 extends over 16 amino acids. The V gene's germline CDR1 is SGHNT and CDR2 YYREEE (reference sequence). With 2 bases clipped from V and 3 bases from J, the junction kept 5 bases outside the gene matches. CDR3 sequence reads: CASSLQGARANEKLFF. The CDR3 DNA sequence: TGTGCCAGCAGCTTACAGGGGGCGCGAGCTAATGAAAAACTGTTTTTT.

This chain uses TRBV5-6 with TRBJ2-1; D uncertain. V lost 1 base, J lost 4 bases, and 15 bases lay in between. The CDR3 is 16 residues long. Germline V gene lookup returns CDR1 SGHDT and CDR2 YYEEEE. The DNA of the CDR3 is TGTGCCAGCAGCTTGAAGCCCTACGTGGGTTACAATGAGCAGTTCTTC. The encoded protein is CASSLKPYVGYNEQFF.

This clone was detected once. The chain couples TRBV21-1 to TRBJ2-7; the table names TRBD2, a call not compared with the DNA. TRBV21-1 is described as a pseudogene. CDR3 size: 16 residues. As DNA, the CDR3 is TGTGCCAGCAGCAAAAGCCTATCCAACGTAACGTACGAGCAGTACTTC. As protein: CASSKSLSNVTYEQYF.

This clone occurred once. The V and J genes are TRBV5-6 and TRBJ1-5; D remains ambiguous. V lost 1 base to trimming and J lost 4 bases, with 12 bases between them. Germline CDR1 reads SGHDT; CDR2 reads YYEEEE. The CDR3 is 15 amino acids. The CDR3 DNA sequence: TGTGCCAGCAGCTTGACTCCCAGCGCTAATCAGCCCCAGCATTTT. This encodes CASSLTPSANQPQHF.

The chain joins TRBV15 to TRBJ2-1, with TRBD2 identical over 10 bases. V was pared by 3 bases and J by 1 base, with 0 bases of the junction left unmatched. Germline values: CDR1 LNHNV, CDR2 YYDKDF (reference sequence). The CDR3 sequence is 15 residues long. The CDR3 coding sequence is TGTGCCACCAGCAGTAGCGGGGGGTCCTACAATGAGCAGTTCTTC. The encoded protein is CATSSSGGSYNEQFF.

V and J are TRBV28 and TRBJ2-4, with D perhaps TRBD1 (5 bases). CDR1 is MDHEN and CDR2 is SYDVKM in the germline V gene. Trimming pared 3 bases from V and 0 bases from J, leaving 12 bases between. The CDR3 is 16 residues long. The CDR3 DNA sequence: TGTGCCAGCAGTTTTCAACAGGCGGAAGCCAAAAACATTCAGTACTTC. This gives the protein CASSFQQAEAKNIQYF.

Only one count was recorded for this clone. The CDR3 DNA is TGTGCCTGGAGTAGAAGGTTGAACACTGAAGCTTTCTTT. It codes for CAWSRRLNTEAFF. J is TRBJ1-1 and V is TRBV30; no clear D. Trimming took 2 bases from V and 0 from J, leaving 7 bases between them. Germline V gene data show CDR1 as GTSNPN and CDR2 as SVGIG (reference sequence). The CDR3 consists of 13 residues.

The gene calls are TRBV6-1 and TRBJ1-1, with D perhaps matching TRBD1 (6 bases). CDR1 and CDR2 (germline): MNHNS, SASEGT. Trimming pared 1 base from V and 11 bases from J, leaving 17 bases between. CDR3 length equals 14 residues. The CDR3 here is CASSEEGGPLVAFF. DNA for the CDR3: TGTGCCAGCAGTGAAGAGGGGGGGCCCCTCGTGGCTTTCTTT.

This clone was recorded only once. This sequence joins TRBV9 and TRBJ1-5, with 9 bases fitting TRBD1. The CDR3 has 14 residues. V gave up 3 bases and J gave up 4 bases; unmatched junction bases: 2. Germline values: CDR1 SGDLS, CDR2 YYNGEE. The CDR3 reads CASSATGGNQPQHF. In DNA form, the CDR3 reads TGTGCCAGCAGCGCGACAGGGGGGAATCAGCCCCAGCATTTT.

The rearrangement joins TRBV27 to TRBJ2-2, with TRBD1 matching over 7 bases. The germline gives CDR1 MNHEY, CDR2 SMNVEV (reference sequence). This CDR3 spans 13 amino acids. V was pared by 6 bases and J by 6 bases, with 4 bases of the junction left unmatched. The CDR3 loop reads CASSTDRAGELFF. The CDR3 nucleotides read TGTGCCAGCAGCACCGACAGGGCCGGGGAGCTGTTTTTT.

V and J are TRBV7-8 and TRBJ2-1, with D unclear. V was cut by 1 base and J by 1 base, with 11 bases left in between. The V gene's germline CDR1 is SGHVS and CDR2 FQNEAQ. This CDR3 contains 16 residues. The CDR3 loop reads CASSLVLSKSYNEQFF. The CDR3 DNA is TGTGCCAGCAGCTTAGTCCTAAGCAAATCCTACAATGAGCAGTTCTTC.

The chain couples TRBV5-4 to TRBJ2-3; 9 positions agree with TRBD2. The junction had 9 bases not matched to a gene; V was cut back by 4 bases and J by 12 bases. This CDR3 is built from 13 residues. Germline-derived CDR1 and CDR2 are SGHNT and YYREEE (reference sequence). CDR3 nucleotides: TGTGCCAGCAGCCAACTCGGGACTAGCCCCCAGTATTTT. It encodes CASSQLGTSPQYF. Based on the CDR3 plus reference TRBV5-4 and TRBJ2-3, the full variable domain is ETGVTQSPTHLIKTRGQQVTLRCSSQSGHNTVSWYQQALGQGPQFIFQYYREEENGRGNFPPRFSGLQFPNYSSELNVNALELDDSALYLCASSQLGTSPQYFGPGTRLTVL.